These 24 T cell receptor beta chains were sequenced from one sample in a study of T cell responses to AZD1222 COVID-19 vaccine. The protocol was immunoSEQ multiplex PCR, while the TCRdb copy is restricted to in-frame clones and leaves out a portion. Of 150,000 to 200,000 clones in the sample, roughly 94% are singletons; the top ten hold around 1%. The sequencing used peripheral blood, collected 28 days after the second AZD1222 dose. Every receptor here comes from an adult who received the AZD1222 COVID-19 vaccine.

The chain carries TRBV6-5 and TRBJ2-7; D is uncertain. This CDR3 is built from 11 residues. V was shortened by 5 bases and J by 3 bases, with 5 bases between the two germline ends. Germline lookup yields CDR1 MNHEY and CDR2 SVGAGI. The CDR3 region is CASSTNYEQYF. CDR3 sequence (DNA): TGTGCCAGCAGTACAAACTACGAGCAGTACTTC.

This chain links TRBV2 with TRBJ2-7, with 8 bases aligning to TRBD1. Germline CDR1 SNHLY, CDR2 FYNNEI. With V trimmed by 6 bases and J by 6 bases, 4 bases remained unmatched. This CDR3 is built from 12 residues. The CDR3: CASRLDRGEQYF. The CDR3 nucleotides are TGTGCCAGCAGGCTCGACAGGGGCGAGCAGTACTTC.

The chain joins TRBV11-2 to TRBJ1-1; D not certain. V lost 1 base, J lost 2 bases, and 11 bases lay in between. CDR1 SGHAT and CDR2 FQNNGV come from the germline V gene. This CDR3 region has 15 residues. The CDR3 is CASSLARLPNTEAFF. The CDR3, as DNA: TGTGCCAGCAGCTTAGCGAGGCTACCTAACACTGAAGCTTTCTTT.

The V and J genes are TRBV19 and TRBJ1-5; no definite D call. Germline V gene lookup returns CDR1 LNHDA and CDR2 SQIVND (reference sequence). V was pared by 3 bases and J by 10 bases, with 10 bases between. The CDR3 totals 12 residues. The CDR3 protein is CASSIYGPPQHF. CDR3 nucleotide sequence: TGTGCCAGTAGTATCTACGGTCCTCCCCAGCATTTT.

The chain uses TRBV3-1 (or the pseudogene TRBV3-2) and TRBJ2-3, with TRBD2 identical over 11 bases. V was clipped by 4 bases and J by 5 bases; unmatched bases: 5. Germline lookup yields CDR1 LGHDT and CDR2 YNNKEL (reference sequence). This CDR3 spans 15 amino acids. DNA of the CDR3: TGTGCCAGCAGCCTTGCCGGGACTAGCGGAGATACGCAGTATTTT. It translates to CASSLAGTSGDTQYF.

The chain carries TRBV2 and TRBJ1-5, with 9 bases fitting TRBD1. Germline CDR1 reads SNHLY; CDR2 reads FYNNEI. With V trimmed by 8 bases and J by 2 bases, 1 base remained unmatched. The CDR3 runs 13 residues. The DNA for the CDR3 is TGTGCCAGCGGGGACAGGGGCAATCAGCCCCAGCATTTT. It is translated as CASGDRGNQPQHF.

The chain is built from TRBV28 and TRBJ2-5; D possibly corresponds to TRBD2 (5 bases). Germline V CDR1 and CDR2: MDHEN, SYDVKM. V was trimmed by 3 bases and J by 5 bases, leaving 10 bases between them. The CDR3 runs 13 residues. The CDR3 DNA reads TGTGCCAGCAGTTTTAGCGTCCGGGAGACCCAGTACTTC. It codes for CASSFSVRETQYF.

The gene calls are TRBV7-9 and TRBJ2-6; D is ambiguous. The CDR3 covers 15 residues. CDR1 is SEHNR, CDR2 FQNEAQ, per germline (reference sequence). V was shortened by 5 bases and J by 0 bases, with 8 bases between the two germline ends. CDR3 sequence: CASSLHRSGANVLTF. The CDR3 DNA is TGTGCCAGCAGCCTACACCGCTCTGGGGCCAACGTCCTGACTTTC.

This sequence joins TRBV3-1 (or the pseudogene TRBV3-2) and TRBJ1-2; D is unresolved. This CDR3 is 14 amino acids long. V was cut by 3 bases and J by 2 bases, with 10 bases left in between. Germline V gene data show CDR1 as LGHDT and CDR2 as YNNKEL (reference sequence). This CDR3 is CASSHRAGNYGYTF. The CDR3 coding sequence is TGTGCCAGCAGCCATAGAGCGGGGAACTATGGCTACACCTTC.

The chain couples TRBV20-1 to TRBJ1-5; the D is unclear. V was cut by 3 bases and J by 2 bases, with 11 bases left in between. CDR1 is DFQATT and CDR2 is SNEGSKA in the germline V gene (reference sequence). The CDR3 consists of 14 residues. Written as DNA, the CDR3 is TGCAGTGCTAGTGGCAGGCTAGGCAATCAGCCCCAGCATTTT. Its protein is CSASGRLGNQPQHF.

In its sample, this clone was seen once. This chain links TRBV7-9 with TRBJ2-7; possibly TRBD2 for D (5 bases). There are 12 residues in the CDR3. V lost 5 bases, J lost 2 bases, and 7 bases lay in between. CDR1 is SEHNR, CDR2 FQNEAQ, per germline (reference sequence). The CDR3 region is CASSAGAYEQYF. DNA of the CDR3: TGTGCCAGCAGCGCCGGGGCCTACGAGCAGTACTTC.

This chain links TRBV5-1 with TRBJ1-5, with TRBD1 identical over 7 bases. Germline V gives CDR1 SGHRS, CDR2 YFSETQ. This CDR3 has 17 amino acids. V was pared by 5 bases and J by 2 bases, with 13 bases of the junction left unmatched. CDR3 nucleotide sequence: TGCGCCAGCAGGGTTGGGACAGTCGAAGACGGCAATCAGCCCCAGCATTTT. The encoded protein is CASRVGTVEDGNQPQHF.

The chain joins TRBV6-6 to TRBJ1-5; D is possibly TRBD1 (6 bases). V lost 6 bases and J 2 bases, leaving 17 bases between the germline ends. This CDR3 comprises 16 residues. CDR1 and CDR2 (germline): MNHNY, SVGAGI (reference sequence). CDR3 amino acids: CASSYDRLRGNQPQHF. The CDR3 DNA follows: TGTGCCAGCAGCTACGACAGGCTGCGGGGCAATCAGCCCCAGCATTTT.

The chain couples TRBV18 to TRBJ1-1; D is unresolved. The CDR3 spans 15 residues. Trimming removed 0 bases at V and 2 bases at J, with 10 bases between. Per the germline V gene, CDR1 is KGHSH and CDR2 is LQKENI. The CDR3 here is CASSPPSASNTEAFF. DNA for the CDR3: TGTGCCAGCTCACCACCGAGTGCTAGTAACACTGAAGCTTTCTTT.

V usage is TRBV29-1 and J usage is TRBJ1-6; D remains unclear. V was cut by 1 base and J by 10 bases, with 11 bases left in between. Germline V gene data show CDR1 as SQVTM and CDR2 as ANQGSEA. This CDR3 comprises 13 residues. This CDR3 reads CSVEVEPESPLHF. In DNA, the CDR3 is TGCAGCGTTGAAGTCGAACCAGAGTCACCCCTCCACTTT. Complete variable domain (other parts from reference TRBV29-1 and TRBJ1-6): SAVISQKPSRDICQRGTSLTIQCQVDSQVTMMFWYRQQPGQSLTLIATANQGSEATYESGFVIDKFPISRPNLTFSTLTVSNMSPEDSSIYLCSVEVEPESPLHFGNGTRLTVT.

This chain connects TRBV6-5 to TRBJ1-1; no definite D call. The ends were cut back, 8 bases at V and 3 bases at J, with 16 bases in the middle. From germline, CDR1 is MNHEY and CDR2 SVGAGI. The CDR3 is 14 amino acids. CDR3 sequence reads: CASGKQFGDTEAFF. In nucleotides, the CDR3 is TGTGCCAGCGGTAAGCAGTTCGGGGACACTGAAGCTTTCTTT.

V and J are TRBV6-4 and TRBJ2-2; 7 bases are shared with TRBD2. Germline CDR1 and CDR2: MRHNA and SNTAGT. The J segment lost 7 bases and the V segment lost 4 bases, leaving 9 bases of the junction unmatched. The CDR3 has 15 residues. The CDR3 region is CASSAAGTEHGELFF. CDR3 bases: TGTGCCAGCAGTGCAGCGGGGACCGAACACGGGGAGCTGTTTTTT.

The rearrangement joins TRBV5-1 to TRBJ2-5, with D unresolved. This CDR3 comprises 13 residues. The V and J ends lost 2 bases and 3 bases respectively, with 8 bases between them. Germline V gene lookup returns CDR1 SGHRS and CDR2 YFSETQ. CDR3 DNA sequence: TGCGCCAGCAGCTTTACCCCAAAAGAGACCCAGTACTTC. Protein product: CASSFTPKETQYF.

This chain joins TRBV6-5 and TRBJ1-1; D remains unclear. Germline assignment: CDR1 MNHEY and CDR2 SVGAGI. The CDR3 totals 14 residues. V was pared by 7 bases and J by 5 bases, with 17 bases between. The DNA for the CDR3 is TGTGCCAGCACCCTGGGCGGGGTAGGTACTGAAGCTTTCTTT. Its protein product is CASTLGGVGTEAFF.

The sample holds one count of this clone. The chain recombines TRBV6-2 or TRBV6-3 with TRBJ2-7, with 9 positions matching TRBD2. Germline CDR1 is MNHEY and CDR2 is SVGEGT. The CDR3 runs to 17 residues. Germline trimming cut 5 bases from V and 0 bases from J; bases unmatched to any gene: 11. Written as DNA, the CDR3 is TGTGCCAGCAGTCGGGCGGGGGGGGCCTTAAGCTCCTACGAGCAGTACTTC. Amino acids: CASSRAGGALSSYEQYF.

This sequence joins TRBV9 and TRBJ2-5; tentative D call: TRBD1 (6 bases). This CDR3 region has 15 residues. Trimming took off 3 bases at V and 1 base at J, with 13 bases between the two ends. Per germline, CDR1 SGDLS and CDR2 YYNGEE. CDR3 sequence: CASSADRLRQETQYF. The CDR3 DNA sequence: TGTGCCAGCAGCGCCGACAGGTTGCGCCAAGAGACCCAGTACTTC.

The gene calls are TRBV11-2 and TRBJ2-7; 11 bases are a match to TRBD2. The ends lost 2 bases at V and 3 bases at J; junction bases unmatched: 12. Germline V gene lookup returns CDR1 SGHAT and CDR2 FQNNGV. CDR3 length: 18 amino acids. CDR3 sequence reads: CASSLTLAGALTFYEQYF. As DNA, the CDR3 is TGTGCCAGCAGCTTAACACTAGCGGGGGCCCTCACCTTCTACGAGCAGTACTTC.

V gene TRBV5-1 combines with J gene TRBJ2-4; D tentatively reads TRBD1 or TRBD2 (5 bases each). The germline V gene has CDR1 SGHRS and CDR2 YFSETQ. The CDR3 runs to 12 residues. Trimming pared 4 bases from V and 8 bases from J, leaving 10 bases between. The CDR3: CASSDRGDIQYF. CDR3 DNA sequence: TGCGCCAGCAGCGACAGAGGGGACATTCAGTACTTC.

This clone was counted a few times. J is TRBJ1-1 and V is TRBV3-1 (or the pseudogene TRBV3-2); no clear D. Per the germline V gene, CDR1 is LGHDT and CDR2 is YNNKEL (reference sequence). Trimming shortened V by 2 bases and J by 1 base, and 11 bases separated the two germline ends. This CDR3 is built from 15 residues. The CDR3 DNA reads as TGTGCCAGCAGCCAATCCTTTTATGCGAACACTGAAGCTTTCTTT. Translated: CASSQSFYANTEAFF.